What follows are 21 T cell receptor beta chains derived from one specimen sequenced in a study of read filtering for tumor transcriptome and immune sequencing. Molecular barcoded adaptors covering alpha/delta and beta/gamma chains were used on 400 to 450 ng RNA. TCRdb used MiXCR to reprocess the reads, holding one entry per CDR3 protein. This table has 37,000 or so distinct CDR3 sequences, roughly 13% appearing once. The specimen sequenced was a population of CD138-negative cells sorted from bone marrow. Source of these receptors: a donor at least 40 years old with multiple myeloma.

Many counts were recorded for this clonotype. The V and J genes are TRBV5-1 and TRBJ1-2, with D possibly being TRBD1 (6 bases). V was clipped by 5 bases and J by 8 bases, with 16 bases between them. CDR3 length equals 13 residues. Germline lookup yields CDR1 SGHRS and CDR2 YFSETQ. CDR3 amino acids: CASSSTGNRGYTF. CDR3 in DNA: TGCGCCAGCAGTTCCACAGGGAATAGGGGCTACACCTTC. The variable domain in full, completed from reference TRBV5-1 and TRBJ1-2, reads KAGVTQTPRYLIKTRGQQVTLSCSPISGHRSVSWYQQTPGQGLQFLFEYFSETQRNKGNFPGRFSGRQFSNSRSEMNVSTLELGDSALYLCASSSTGNRGYTFGSGTRLTVV.

This clonotype came up many times. The chain combines TRBV7-2 with TRBJ1-1, with D hard to call. Trimming took 1 base from V and 1 from J, leaving 13 bases between them. The CDR3 totals 16 residues. The V gene's germline CDR1 is SGHTA and CDR2 FQGNSA. DNA of the CDR3: TGTGCCAGCAGCTTAGACCCTATGACACCGAACACTGAAGCTTTCTTT. Translating it yields CASSLDPMTPNTEAFF.

The rearrangement links TRBV30 to TRBJ2-7; perhaps TRBD1 as D (6 bases). Germline V CDR1 and CDR2: GTSNPN, SVGIG (reference sequence). V was clipped by 5 bases and J by 3 bases, with 8 bases between them. The CDR3 consists of 11 residues. The CDR3 reads CAWGQNYEQYF. The CDR3, as DNA: TGTGCCTGGGGACAGAACTACGAGCAGTACTTC.

This clonotype was counted at least ten times. The chain joins TRBV11-2 to TRBJ2-7; 8 bases map to TRBD2. Germline-derived CDR1 and CDR2 are SGHAT and FQNNGV. V trimming: 5 bases; J trimming: 4 bases; junction bases outside the gene matches: 7. The CDR3 has 14 residues. The DNA of the CDR3 is TGTGCCAGCAGCCCGACTAGCGTTATGTACGAGCAGTACTTC. Its translation: CASSPTSVMYEQYF.

The CDR3 DNA is TGTGCCAGCTCACCACCTCCAGGAAACCTCGAGCAGTACTTC. It specifies CASSPPPGNLEQYF. The chain carries TRBV18 and TRBJ2-7, with no clear D. Trimming removed 0 bases from V and 6 bases from J, with 12 bases in between. The CDR3 loop spans 14 amino acids. The germline CDR1 and CDR2 sequences are KGHSH and LQKENI.

This clonotype is judged medium-sized. CDR3 residues: CASSLGRAGFSYNEQFF. CDR3 sequence (DNA): TGTGCCAGCAGCTTAGGGCGCGCGGGATTCTCCTACAATGAGCAGTTCTTC. The genes are TRBV7-9 and TRBJ2-1, with a possible D match to TRBD2 (6 bases). Germline V gives CDR1 SEHNR, CDR2 FQNEAQ (reference sequence). With 1 base removed from V and 0 bases from J, the gap between germline ends came to 13 bases. This CDR3 comprises 17 residues.

This clonotype was recorded at least ten times. The chain couples TRBV4-1 to TRBJ1-5; D possibly corresponds to TRBD1 (5 bases). The J call may be faulty, since TRBJ2-3 better matches the DNA end. The CDR3 extends over 15 amino acids. Germline CDR1 MGHRA, CDR2 YSYEKL. CDR3 nucleotide sequence: TGCGCCAGCAGCCAACAGGGTCTCGGCAATCAGCCCCAGTATTTT. It translates to CASSQQGLGNQPQYF.

This clonotype was detected only a few times. V gene TRBV9 combines with J gene TRBJ2-7, with unresolved D. CDR1 and CDR2 (germline): SGDLS, YYNGEE. The V gene lost 2 bases and the J gene lost 4 bases, with 16 bases spanning the gap. The CDR3 length is 15 residues. As DNA, the CDR3 is TGTGCCAGCAGCGTCGACCCCCGCCCGAATTACGAGCAGTACTTC. This translates into CASSVDPRPNYEQYF.

Concerning this clonotype itself: A clone one base away is much larger, so this may be a read error. This chain links TRBV29-1 with TRBJ2-5; D is unresolved. The CDR3 covers 11 residues. Germline CDR1 SQVTM, CDR2 ANQGSEA. CDR3 region: CSAYRSETQHF. In nucleotides, the CDR3 is TGCAGCGCTTACCGGTCGGAGACCCAGCACTTC.

Ten or more counts support this clonotype. The chain carries TRBV21-1 and TRBJ2-1; TRBD1, the table's D call, was not compared with the DNA. TRBV21-1 is designated a pseudogene. The CDR3 is 17 residues long. The CDR3 bases are TGTGCCAGCAGCTCCGACGAAGGACAGGGACCCTGGAATGAGCAGTTCTTC. Its protein product is CASSSDEGQGPWNEQFF.

This clonotype has a handful of counts. One junction end disagrees with the germline gene, perhaps due to a read error. The V call is TRBV5-4, the J call TRBJ2-3; TRBD2 matches at 7 bases. This CDR3 comprises 15 residues. Germline CDR1 reads SGHNT; CDR2 reads YYREEE (reference sequence). The CDR3 DNA follows: TGTGCCAGGAGCTTACCGGGAGGTCGGACAGATACGCAGTATTTT. Translating it yields CARSLPGGRTDTQYF.

This clonotype was seen at least ten times. The CDR3 reads CASSPVAAGLAGAGNTGELFF. The CDR3 nucleotides are TGCGCCAGCAGCCCGGTCGCCGCCGGACTAGCGGGAGCTGGGAACACCGGGGAGCTGTTTTTT. V is TRBV4-1 and J is TRBJ2-2; 13 positions agree with TRBD2. Germline CDR1 and CDR2: MGHRA and YSYEKL. J gave up 1 base and V 4 bases, and 15 bases lay outside the gene matches. The CDR3 contains 21 residues.

As to this clonotype: A much larger clone lies one base from this, so it may be a read error. This chain links TRBV18 with TRBJ2-7; 7 nucleotides match TRBD2. The V gene end was trimmed by 6 bases and the J gene end by 6 bases; junction bases not matched to a gene: 14. The CDR3 sequence is 15 residues long. Germline V CDR1 and CDR2: KGHSH, LQKENI. This chain's CDR3 is CASSPGFGGNAEQYF. The CDR3 coding sequence is TGTGCCAGCTCGCCAGGATTCGGGGGGAATGCCGAGCAGTACTTC.

This clonotype was seen many times. This chain uses TRBV2 with TRBJ2-1, with D maybe TRBD1 (6 bases). Germline CDR1 reads SNHLY; CDR2 reads FYNNEI. The CDR3 contains 13 residues. V was clipped by 6 bases and J by 7 bases, with 13 bases between them. The CDR3: CASRPHQGNEQFF. The CDR3 DNA reads as TGTGCCAGCAGGCCCCACCAGGGGAATGAGCAGTTCTTC.

In this sample, this clonotype turned up once. CDR3 nucleotides: TGCAATGCCTCCTCAAGGAGGATAAATGAGCAGTTCTTC. It is translated as CNASSRRINEQFF. This rearrangement joins TRBV20-1 to TRBJ2-1, with D possibly being TRBD2 (5 bases). CDR3 length equals 13 residues. Germline V lookup: CDR1 DFQATT, CDR2 SNEGSKA (reference sequence).

This clonotype appeared many times. The chain employs TRBV12-3 or TRBV12-4 and TRBJ1-1; D perhaps matches TRBD1 (6 bases). V was trimmed by 6 bases and J by 4 bases, leaving 12 bases between them. The CDR3 covers 13 residues. The CDR3 region is CASSLGGGTEAFF. CDR3 nucleotide sequence: TGTGCCAGCAGCCTCGGAGGGGGCACTGAAGCTTTCTTT.

Comments on this clonotype: In this CDR3 the conserved last residue, phenylalanine or tryptophan, is missing, so a read error is likely. The J gene is TRBJ1-1, the V gene TRBV27; 7 bases agree with TRBD2. The J call may be wrong; the DNA end is better matched by TRBJ2-3. Germline V gives CDR1 MNHEY, CDR2 SMNVEV (reference sequence). The CDR3 spans 15 residues. CDR3 region: CASSLAGVVSGTQYL. The CDR3 DNA reads as TGTGCCAGCAGTTTGGCGGGAGTAGTCTCAGGTACGCAGTATCTT.

This clonotype was detected ten times or more. CDR3 sequence: CSVEDRDRSAETQYF. The CDR3 bases are TGCAGCGTTGAAGATCGGGACAGGTCCGCGGAGACCCAGTACTTC. This rearrangement joins TRBV29-1 to TRBJ2-5, with 8 positions matching TRBD1. The CDR3 spans 15 residues. Germline assignment: CDR1 SQVTM and CDR2 ANQGSEA. V trimming: 0 bases; J trimming: 5 bases; junction bases outside the gene matches: 8.

This clonotype was detected only a few times. A much larger clone differs from this one at a single base, so this may be a read error. The genes are TRBV6-5 and TRBJ2-3; D is unresolved. Germline V gives CDR1 MNHEY, CDR2 SVGAGI. Trimming shortened V by 6 bases and J by 4 bases, and 8 bases separated the two germline ends. CDR3 length: 12 residues. The CDR3 sequence is CASSDPPDTQYF. The CDR3 DNA follows: TGTGCCAGCAGCGACCCCCCAGATACGCAGTATTTT.

This clonotype was detected many times. V gene TRBV20-1 combines with J gene TRBJ2-1, with 12 bases lining up with TRBD2. Germline loops: CDR1 DFQATT, CDR2 SNEGSKA (reference sequence). This CDR3 is built from 15 residues. V dropped 3 bases and J dropped 7; count of bases not matched to a gene: 7. CDR3 residues: CSARALAGGENEQFF. CDR3 bases: TGCAGTGCTAGGGCCCTAGCGGGAGGGGAGAATGAGCAGTTCTTC.

This clonotype was observed many times. This chain connects TRBV7-2 to TRBJ1-4, with TRBD1 matching 8 bases. There are 15 residues in the CDR3. Germline V gives CDR1 SGHTA, CDR2 FQGNSA. With 7 bases clipped from V and 1 base from J, the junction kept 5 bases outside the gene matches. The CDR3 is CASNSGGGTNEKLFF. As DNA, the CDR3 is TGTGCCAGCAACTCAGGGGGCGGAACTAATGAAAAACTGTTTTTT.